The present T cell receptor beta chain was sequenced within a study of blood T cell repertoires in COVID-19. About the research overall: Whether acute or convalescent, the COVID-19 samples came from the United States, Italy and Spain.

Original methodology: Cell counts per sample came from amplifying reference gene primers. Sequencing was performed with immunoSEQ multiplex PCR; in TCRdb, only in-frame clones are kept and a portion is missing. V and J calls and clone size follow that table, whereas D and trimming were derived from the DNA. The repertoire holds approximately 150,000 clones, with about 85% as singletons. It was during active infection that Seattle patients were enrolled and then longitudinally followed. The receptor was derived from a woman between 50 and 59 years old with COVID-19, enrolled during active disease. Sequencing was performed on peripheral blood.

CDR3 protein: CASISRGGTGELFF. The CDR3 bases are TGTGCCAGCATTAGTAGGGGAGGCACCGGGGAGCTGTTTTTT. The chain has TRBV27 and TRBJ2-2; perhaps TRBD2 as D (6 bases). Per germline, CDR1 MNHEY and CDR2 SMNVEV (reference sequence). The germline V and J ends were trimmed by 7 bases and 4 bases, with 13 bases remaining between them. This CDR3 is 14 amino acids long.